This is a list of T cell receptor beta chains from one sample in a study of blood T cell repertoires in COVID-19. Clones were read by immunoSEQ multiplex PCR, and TCRdb kept only the in-frame ones, dropping some. Of about 230,000 clones in the sample, approximately 90% are singletons; the top ten hold around 10%. The specimen sequenced was peripheral blood. These receptors all come from a man aged 45 to 65 with COVID-19, enrolled during active disease. Both conserved end residues are trimmed from each CDR3.

>TRBV7-2|TRBJ1-1
ASSLYRGLTEAF
>TRBV19|TRBJ2-1
ASSRTSGKIYNEQF
>TRBV3-1/TRBV3-2|TRBJ2-7
ASSRRDRVYEQY
>TRBV25-1|TRBJ1-2
ASSRQGLDGYT
>TRBV9|TRBJ1-4
ASSRGLPGPFSANEKLF
>TRBV7-3|TRBJ1-4
ASSPTGGLNEKLF
>TRBV7-9|TRBJ2-7
ASSLAPAQGAYEQY
>TRBV7-8|TRBJ1-2
ASTLGTGGVGYT
>TRBV6-5|TRBJ2-2
ASSLTSSNTGELF
>TRBV4-3|TRBJ2-1
ASSQEVSGFGSYNEQF
>TRBV29-1|TRBJ2-2
SVGGQGAGELF
>TRBV4-3|TRBJ2-5
ASSQAGTGGETQY
>TRBV7-2|TRBJ2-5
ASSSTGVGETQY
>TRBV10-3|TRBJ2-7
ATGLGGGEQY
>TRBV7-2|TRBJ1-2
ASSLGVGGLGYGYT
>TRBV19|TRBJ1-5
ASSSTGGHQPQH
>TRBV6-2/TRBV6-3|TRBJ1-2
ASSIPDRDYYGYT
>TRBV9|TRBJ2-2
ASSEDLGEVTGELF
>TRBV4-1|TRBJ1-3
ASSQDESSGSSGNTIY
>TRBV6-2/TRBV6-3|TRBJ1-6
ASSKDSSSYNSPLH
>TRBV19|TRBJ2-3
ASSPRNTDTQY
>TRBV7-9|TRBJ2-1
ASSPGQGIYNEQF
>TRBV10-3|TRBJ2-5
AISGAGGGQETQY
>TRBV30|TRBJ2-7
AWRQGYEQY
>TRBV27|TRBJ2-2
ASGRGNTGELF
>TRBV25-1|TRBJ1-1
ASSVTGNTEAF
>TRBV24-1|TRBJ2-3
ATSDFESTDTQY
>TRBV6-6|TRBJ1-5
ASSYPSGTRDQPQH
>TRBV20-1|TRBJ2-5
SVWPGETQY
>TRBV13|TRBJ2-4
ASSYRDRDKNIQY
>TRBV19|TRBJ1-1
ASRAGQAGGTEAF
>TRBV3-1/TRBV3-2|TRBJ1-6
ASSQVQENSPLH
>TRBV19|TRBJ2-1
ASSSGLAGVEQF
>TRBV5-4|TRBJ2-2
ASSLWLAGGTGELF
>TRBV5-1|TRBJ1-6
ASSLAGQAHSPLH
>TRBV2|TRBJ2-3
ASTGGAGTDTQY
>TRBV18|TRBJ2-1
ASSPTGTDYNEQF
>TRBV3-1/TRBV3-2|TRBJ1-5
ASSQTGGNQPQH
>TRBV6-2/TRBV6-3|TRBJ2-2
ASSGTISNTGELF
>TRBV10-3|TRBJ1-6
AITTGNSPLH
>TRBV6-5|TRBJ2-3
ASSTGQNTDTQY
>TRBV7-9|TRBJ2-2
ASSFRQGASTGELF
>TRBV2|TRBJ2-5
ASRDDNQETQY
>TRBV6-5|TRBJ1-2
ASSYQGGHNYGYT
>TRBV5-1|TRBJ2-7
ASSLAENRAGYEQY
>TRBV6-2/TRBV6-3|TRBJ1-1
ASSSGRTEAF
>TRBV2|TRBJ2-5
ASSDMFLGGQQETQY
>TRBV10-1|TRBJ2-2
ASSESKGAGRAGELF
>TRBV5-1|TRBJ2-5
ASSLGTPGETQY